This TCR beta chain was recorded in a study of blood T cells in healthy people across ages. This clonotype has at least ten counts. Sample-barcoded 5' priming and a J-beta primer mix drove a second PCR of roughly 7 to 11 cycles. TCRdb re-called the 5' RACE reads with MiXCR, one entry per CDR3 protein. The sample has about 1.4 million distinct CDR3 sequences, around 59% seen once. V was clipped by 5 bases and J by 2 bases, with 15 bases between them. This CDR3 region has 14 residues. Germline V lookup: CDR1 SQVTM, CDR2 ANQGSEA. This TCR came from a man aged 18 to 29 in good health. The chain combines TRBV29-1 with TRBJ1-1; no clear D gene. The sequenced sample was blood. The CDR3, as DNA: TGCAGCGTTCAACCTAAGGGCCCTAACACTGAAGCTTTCTTT. The encoded protein is CSVQPKGPNTEAFF.